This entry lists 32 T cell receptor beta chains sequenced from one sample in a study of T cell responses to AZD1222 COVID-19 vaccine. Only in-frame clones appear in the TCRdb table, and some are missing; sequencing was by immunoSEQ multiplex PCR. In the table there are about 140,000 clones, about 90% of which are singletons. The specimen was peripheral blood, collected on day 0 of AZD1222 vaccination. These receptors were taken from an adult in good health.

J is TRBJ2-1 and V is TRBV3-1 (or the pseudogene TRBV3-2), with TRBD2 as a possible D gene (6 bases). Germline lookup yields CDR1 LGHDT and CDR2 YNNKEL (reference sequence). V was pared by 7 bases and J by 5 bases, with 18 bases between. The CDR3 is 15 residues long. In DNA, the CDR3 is TGTGCCAGCAACCCGGGAGATCCCCCCCACAATGAGCAGTTCTTC. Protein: CASNPGDPPHNEQFF.

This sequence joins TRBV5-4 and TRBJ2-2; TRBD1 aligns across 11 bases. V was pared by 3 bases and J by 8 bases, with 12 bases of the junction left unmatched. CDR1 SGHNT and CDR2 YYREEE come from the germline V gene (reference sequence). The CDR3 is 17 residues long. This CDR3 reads CASSSSRTGGIGGELFF. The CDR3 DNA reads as TGTGCCAGCAGCTCTTCCAGGACAGGGGGCATCGGAGGGGAGCTGTTTTTT.

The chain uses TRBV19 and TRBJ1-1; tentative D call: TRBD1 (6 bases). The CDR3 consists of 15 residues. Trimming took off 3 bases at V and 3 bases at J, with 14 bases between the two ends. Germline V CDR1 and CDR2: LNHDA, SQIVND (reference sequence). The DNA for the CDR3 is TGTGCCAGTAGTATGGGGGGCCGACGGGACACTGAAGCTTTCTTT. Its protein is CASSMGGRRDTEAFF.

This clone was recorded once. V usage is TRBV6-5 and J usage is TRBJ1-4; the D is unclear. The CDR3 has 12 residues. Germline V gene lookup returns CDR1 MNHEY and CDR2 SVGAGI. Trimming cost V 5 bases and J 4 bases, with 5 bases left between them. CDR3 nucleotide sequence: TGTGCCAGCAGTCCCGGTAATGAAAAACTGTTTTTT. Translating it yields CASSPGNEKLFF.

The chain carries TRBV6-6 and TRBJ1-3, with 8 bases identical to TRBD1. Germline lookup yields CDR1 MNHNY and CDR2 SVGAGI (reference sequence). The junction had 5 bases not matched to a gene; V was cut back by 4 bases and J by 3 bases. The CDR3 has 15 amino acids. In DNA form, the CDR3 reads TGTGCCAGCAGTTTATCAGGGGGCAGTGGAAACACCATATATTTT. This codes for CASSLSGGSGNTIYF.

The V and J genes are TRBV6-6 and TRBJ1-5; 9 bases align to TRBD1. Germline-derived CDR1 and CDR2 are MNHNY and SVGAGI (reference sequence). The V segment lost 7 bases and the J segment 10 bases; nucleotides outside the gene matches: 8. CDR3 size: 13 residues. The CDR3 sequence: CASIPDRGRPQHF. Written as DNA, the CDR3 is TGTGCCAGCATTCCGGACAGGGGTCGACCCCAGCATTTT.

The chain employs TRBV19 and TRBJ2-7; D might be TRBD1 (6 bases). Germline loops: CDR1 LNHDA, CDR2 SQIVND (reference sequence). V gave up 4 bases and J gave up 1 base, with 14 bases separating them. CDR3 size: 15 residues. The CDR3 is CASSTQQGYSYEQYF. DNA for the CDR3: TGTGCCAGTAGTACTCAACAGGGCTATTCCTACGAGCAGTACTTC. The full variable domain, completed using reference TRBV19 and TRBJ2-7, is DGGITQSPKYLFRKEGQNVTLSCEQNLNHDAMYWYRQDPGQGLRLIYYSQIVNDFQKGDIAEGYSVSREKKESFPLTVTSAQKNPTAFYLCASSTQQGYSYEQYFGPGTRLTVT.

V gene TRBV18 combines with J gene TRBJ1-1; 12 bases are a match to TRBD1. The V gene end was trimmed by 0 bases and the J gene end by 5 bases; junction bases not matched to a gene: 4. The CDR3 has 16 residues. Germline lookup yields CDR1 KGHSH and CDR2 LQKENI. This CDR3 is CASSPPAGQGATEAFF. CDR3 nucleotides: TGTGCCAGCTCACCACCGGCGGGACAGGGGGCTACTGAAGCTTTCTTT.

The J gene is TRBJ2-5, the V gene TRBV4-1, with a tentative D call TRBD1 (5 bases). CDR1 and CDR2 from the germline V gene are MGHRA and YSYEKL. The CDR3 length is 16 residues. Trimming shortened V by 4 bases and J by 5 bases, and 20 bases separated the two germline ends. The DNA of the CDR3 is TGCGCCAGCAGCCGAGAAGGCGGTCAGAAGGGGGAGACCCAGTACTTC. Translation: CASSREGGQKGETQYF.

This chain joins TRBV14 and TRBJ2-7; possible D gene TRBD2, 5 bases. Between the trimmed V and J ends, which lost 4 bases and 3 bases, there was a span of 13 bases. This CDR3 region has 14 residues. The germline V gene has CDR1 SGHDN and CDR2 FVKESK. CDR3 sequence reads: CASSLSRDYYEQYF. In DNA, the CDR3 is TGTGCCAGCAGCCTGTCACGGGATTACTACGAGCAGTACTTC.

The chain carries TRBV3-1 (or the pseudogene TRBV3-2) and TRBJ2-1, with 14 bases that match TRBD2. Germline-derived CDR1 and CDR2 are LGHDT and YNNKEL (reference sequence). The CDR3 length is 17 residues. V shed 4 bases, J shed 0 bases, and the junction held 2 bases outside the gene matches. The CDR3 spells CASSLGTSGSSYNEQFF. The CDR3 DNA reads TGTGCCAGCAGCCTTGGGACTAGCGGGAGCTCCTACAATGAGCAGTTCTTC.

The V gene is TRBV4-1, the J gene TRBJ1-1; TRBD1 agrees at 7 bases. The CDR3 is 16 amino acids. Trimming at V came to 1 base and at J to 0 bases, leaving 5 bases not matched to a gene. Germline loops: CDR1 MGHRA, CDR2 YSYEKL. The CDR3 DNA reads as TGCGCCAGCAGCCAAGGGGACAGTGATATGAACACTGAAGCTTTCTTT. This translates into CASSQGDSDMNTEAFF.

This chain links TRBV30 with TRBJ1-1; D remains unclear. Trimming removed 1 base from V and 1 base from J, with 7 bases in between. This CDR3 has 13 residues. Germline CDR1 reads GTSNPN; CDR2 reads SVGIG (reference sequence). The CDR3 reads CAWSGQANTEAFF. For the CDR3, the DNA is TGTGCCTGGAGTGGTCAAGCGAACACTGAAGCTTTCTTT.

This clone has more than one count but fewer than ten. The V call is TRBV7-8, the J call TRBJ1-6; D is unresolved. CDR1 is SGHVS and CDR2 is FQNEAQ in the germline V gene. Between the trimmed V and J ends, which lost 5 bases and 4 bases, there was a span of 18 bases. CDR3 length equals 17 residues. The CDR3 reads CASSDSSGMGYNSPLHF. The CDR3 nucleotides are TGTGCCAGCAGCGATTCGTCGGGGATGGGGTATAATTCACCCCTCCACTTT.

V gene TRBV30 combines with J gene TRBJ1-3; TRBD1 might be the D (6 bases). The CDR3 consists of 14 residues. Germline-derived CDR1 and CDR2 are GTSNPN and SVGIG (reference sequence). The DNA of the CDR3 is TGTGGGGGGGGCAGAGGGGTTCCTGGAAACACCATATATTTT. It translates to CGGGRGVPGNTIYF.

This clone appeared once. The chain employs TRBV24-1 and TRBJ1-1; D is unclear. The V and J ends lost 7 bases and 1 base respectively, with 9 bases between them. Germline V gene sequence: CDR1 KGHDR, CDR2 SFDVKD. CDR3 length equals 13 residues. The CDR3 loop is CATRAKPNTEAFF. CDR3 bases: TGTGCCACCAGAGCAAAGCCGAACACTGAAGCTTTCTTT.

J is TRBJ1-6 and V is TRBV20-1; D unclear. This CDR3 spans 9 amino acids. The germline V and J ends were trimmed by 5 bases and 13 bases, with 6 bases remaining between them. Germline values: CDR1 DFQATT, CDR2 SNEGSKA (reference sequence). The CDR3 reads CSASGPLHF. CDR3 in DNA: TGCAGTGCTTCCGGGCCCCTCCACTTT.

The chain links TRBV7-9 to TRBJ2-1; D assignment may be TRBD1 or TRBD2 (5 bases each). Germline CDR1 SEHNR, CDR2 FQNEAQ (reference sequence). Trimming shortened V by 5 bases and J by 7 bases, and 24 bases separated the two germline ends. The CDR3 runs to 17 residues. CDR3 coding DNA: TGTGCCAGCAGCCCCTTTGTCCTCCGGGGCGCGATGAATGAGCAGTTCTTC. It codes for CASSPFVLRGAMNEQFF.

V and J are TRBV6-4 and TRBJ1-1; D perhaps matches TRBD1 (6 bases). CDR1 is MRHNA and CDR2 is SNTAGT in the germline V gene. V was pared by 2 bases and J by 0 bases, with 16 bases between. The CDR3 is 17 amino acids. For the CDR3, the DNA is TGTGCCAGCAGTGACGGCGAGGGGGGATTGATGAACACTGAAGCTTTCTTT. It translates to CASSDGEGGLMNTEAFF.

The CDR3 region is CASSYSGIRDEKLFF. The DNA of the CDR3 is TGTGCCAGCAGTTACTCGGGTATCAGGGATGAAAAACTGTTTTTT. The chain links TRBV6-5 to TRBJ1-4; D possibly corresponds to TRBD1 (5 bases). The germline gives CDR1 MNHEY, CDR2 SVGAGI. The ends were cut back, 0 bases at V and 6 bases at J, with 11 bases in the middle. This CDR3 region has 15 residues.

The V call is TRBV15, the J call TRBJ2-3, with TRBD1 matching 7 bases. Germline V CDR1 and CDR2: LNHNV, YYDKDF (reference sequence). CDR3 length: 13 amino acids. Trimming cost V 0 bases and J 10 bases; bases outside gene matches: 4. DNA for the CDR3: TGTGCCACCAGCAGAGATAGGCAGGGGGCGCAGTATTTT. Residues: CATSRDRQGAQYF.

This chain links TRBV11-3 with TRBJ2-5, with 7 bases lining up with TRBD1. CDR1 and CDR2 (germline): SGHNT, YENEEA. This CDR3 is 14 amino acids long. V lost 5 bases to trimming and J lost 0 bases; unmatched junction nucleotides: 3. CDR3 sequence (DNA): TGTGCCAGCAGCCCGGACAGGTACCAAGAGACCCAGTACTTC. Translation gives CASSPDRYQETQYF.

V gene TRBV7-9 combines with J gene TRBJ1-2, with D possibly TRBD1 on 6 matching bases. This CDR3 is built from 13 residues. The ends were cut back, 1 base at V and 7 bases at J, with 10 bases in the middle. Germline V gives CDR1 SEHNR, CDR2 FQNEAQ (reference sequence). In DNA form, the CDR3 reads TGTGCCAGCAGCTTAGAGGGGGTAGCTGGCTACACCTTC. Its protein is CASSLEGVAGYTF.

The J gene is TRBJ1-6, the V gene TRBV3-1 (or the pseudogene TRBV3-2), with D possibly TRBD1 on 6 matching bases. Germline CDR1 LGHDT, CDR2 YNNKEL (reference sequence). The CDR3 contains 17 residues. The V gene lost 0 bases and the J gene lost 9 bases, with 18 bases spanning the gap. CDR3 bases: TGTGCCAGCAGCCAAGATCCGGGACATTTCGTTCTTTCACCCCTCCACTTT. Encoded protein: CASSQDPGHFVLSPLHF.

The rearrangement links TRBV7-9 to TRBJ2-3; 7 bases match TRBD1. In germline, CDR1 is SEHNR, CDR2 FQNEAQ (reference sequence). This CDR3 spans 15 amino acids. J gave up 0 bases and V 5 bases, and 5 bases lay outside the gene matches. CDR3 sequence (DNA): TGTGCCAGCAGCCGATGGGGACAGAGCACAGATACGCAGTATTTT. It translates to CASSRWGQSTDTQYF. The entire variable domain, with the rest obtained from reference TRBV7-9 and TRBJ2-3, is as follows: DTGVSQNPRHKITKRGQNVTFRCDPISEHNRLYWYRQTLGQGPEFLTYFQNEAQLEKSRLLSDRFSAERPKGSFSTLEIQRTEQGDSAMYLCASSRWGQSTDTQYFGPGTRLTVL.

CDR3 region: CASSPNGAGGSYEQYF. CDR3 nucleotide sequence: TGTGCCAGCAGCCCCAATGGGGCCGGGGGATCCTACGAGCAGTACTTC. The chain is built from TRBV7-9 and TRBJ2-7, with TRBD2 as a possible D gene (6 bases). Germline V gene data show CDR1 as SEHNR and CDR2 as FQNEAQ (reference sequence). V was cut by 5 bases and J by 1 base, with 18 bases left in between. There are 16 residues in the CDR3.

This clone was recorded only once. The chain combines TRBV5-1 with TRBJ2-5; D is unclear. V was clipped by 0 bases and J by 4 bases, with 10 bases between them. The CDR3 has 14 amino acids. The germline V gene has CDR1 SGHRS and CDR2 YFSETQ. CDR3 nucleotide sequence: TGCGCCAGCAGCTTGGCCGACCTACGAGAGACCCAGTACTTC. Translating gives CASSLADLRETQYF.

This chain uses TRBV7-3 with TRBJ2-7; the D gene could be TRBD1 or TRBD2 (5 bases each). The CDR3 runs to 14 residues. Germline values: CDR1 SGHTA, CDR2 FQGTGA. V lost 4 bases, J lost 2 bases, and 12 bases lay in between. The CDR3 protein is CASSSGAGPYEQYF. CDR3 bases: TGTGCCAGCAGCTCCGGGGCCGGCCCCTACGAGCAGTACTTC. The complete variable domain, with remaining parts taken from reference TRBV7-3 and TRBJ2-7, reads GAGVSQTPSNKVTEKGKYVELRCDPISGHTALYWYRQSLGQGPEFLIYFQGTGAADDSGLPNDRFFAVRPEGSVSTLKIQRTERGDSAVYLCASSSGAGPYEQYFGPGTRLTVT.

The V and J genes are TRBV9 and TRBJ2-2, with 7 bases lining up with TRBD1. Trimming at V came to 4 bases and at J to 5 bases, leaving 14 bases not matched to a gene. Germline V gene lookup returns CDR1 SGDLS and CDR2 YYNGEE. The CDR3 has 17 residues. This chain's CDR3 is CASSPTPGGLGTGELFF. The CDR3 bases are TGTGCCAGCAGCCCAACTCCAGGGGGTCTGGGGACCGGGGAGCTGTTTTTT.

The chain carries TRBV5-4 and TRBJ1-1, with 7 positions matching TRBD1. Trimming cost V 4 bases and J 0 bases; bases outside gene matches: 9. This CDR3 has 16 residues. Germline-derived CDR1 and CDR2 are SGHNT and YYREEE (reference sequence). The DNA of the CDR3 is TGTGCCAGCAGCCACATATCCGGGACAGTGAACACTGAAGCTTTCTTT. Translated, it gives CASSHISGTVNTEAFF.

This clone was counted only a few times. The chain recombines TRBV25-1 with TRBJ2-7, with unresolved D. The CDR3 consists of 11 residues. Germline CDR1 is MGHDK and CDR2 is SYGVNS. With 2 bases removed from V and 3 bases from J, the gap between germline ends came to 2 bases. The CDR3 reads CASSEVYEQYF. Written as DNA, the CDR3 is TGTGCCAGCAGTGAAGTCTACGAGCAGTACTTC.

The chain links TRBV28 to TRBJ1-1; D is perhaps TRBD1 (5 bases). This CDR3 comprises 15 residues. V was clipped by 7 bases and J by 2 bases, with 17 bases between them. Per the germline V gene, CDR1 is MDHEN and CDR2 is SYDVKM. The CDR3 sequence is CASTAQDNSNTEAFF. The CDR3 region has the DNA TGTGCCAGCACCGCCCAGGACAACTCTAACACTGAAGCTTTCTTT.